The T cell receptor beta chain described here comes from a study of neurological immune-mediated disorders (dated by TCRdb to between 2018 and 2021). In terms of the full investigation: The study compared peripheral blood TCR-beta repertoires of HTLV-I-associated myelopathy (HAM/TSP) patients, multiple sclerosis patients and healthy controls using UMI-based sequencing. Longitudinal HAM/TSP donors and healthy donors each had 3 time-points at intervals of roughly 3-45 months. The cohort was made up of 60 to 75 subjects, consisting of about 14 HAM/TSP patients, some 34 multiple sclerosis patients and around 20 healthy controls. The roughly 110 TCR-beta libraries included longitudinal samples, technical triplicates and paired sorted CD4+ and CD8+ T-cell subsets alongside PBMC samples.

Ends trimmed: V by 5 bases, J by 5 bases; bases unmatched to a gene: 7. The CDR3 covers 13 residues, taking in both the cysteine and the phenylalanine. Of all the DNA, just the CDR3 is kept, 39 bases in frame from base 1. CDR1 is given as DFQATT and CDR2 as SNEGSKA, both from the germline V gene (reference sequence). This sample's time point label indicates: longitudinal time-point 1 (baseline). For unsorted PBMC libraries, 2 million PBMCs were used after storage in RNAlater at -80 degrees C until RNA extraction. Peripheral blood was subjected to Ficoll-Hypaque density gradient centrifugation to isolate PBMCs, which were then cryopreserved in liquid nitrogen. cDNA was synthesized by template-switch 5'RACE using a primer carrying a 10-nucleotide random unique molecular identifier by which each TCR transcript was tagged. Every sequencing run covered 15-18 subjects and yielded more than 160 million TCR-beta sequences. The RNeasy kit was used to extract total RNA. Using the KAPA Real-time Library Amplification kit, TCR-beta VDJ regions were amplified with primers for the TCR constant region and the 5'RACE anchor. Sample indexes and Illumina adaptors were added in a first PCR, after which library yield was increased in a second PCR. After Ampure bead purification, the TCR product of roughly 650 bp was size-selected on a 2% E-gel SizeSelection system. Before pooling, library quality was checked on a Bioanalyzer, concentration was measured with Qubit, and libraries were quantified with the Kapa Library Quantification kit. An Illumina HiSeq 2500 sequenced the libraries paired-end 2 x 150 bp. To increase sequence diversity, roughly 24-31% phiX was spiked into each library pool. Per the source publication's procedure: Quality-filtered reads were processed with the UMI-based MiGEC pipeline, which removed over 75% of raw TCR sequences during error correction. VDJ genes were aligned to IMGT germline references, and clonotypes were defined by unique CDR3 amino acid sequence plus V-J genes. Clonal expansion, Shannon diversity and CDR3 relatedness (CalcPairwiseDistances, ClusterSamples) were evaluated with VDJtools, and phylogenetic trees were built with CLCbio workbench. Using coefficient-of-variation modelling across technical triplicates, the study counted a clone as expanded if it had at least 8 unique UMIs. The public reads were reanalyzed by TCRdb: fastp trimming at Q25, MiXCR alignment, in-frame beta chains only. Rows with a matching CDR3 protein are joined into one entry that keeps the most common DNA and genes. These V and J calls are TCRdb output, not the study's own analysis. Here the sample has tens of thousands of distinct CDR3 sequences; 9.5% to 12% occur a single time. Of the sample, around 6.7% is held by the ten largest clones.

This clonotype was recorded at least ten times. Its antigen specificity is not known. Base qualities are not recorded, but no much larger clone differs from it by a single base. General study outcomes and caveats: No identical CDR3 amino acid sequences were shared among expanded clones across subjects, suggesting private TCR-beta repertoires in all groups. TCR clonal expansion was highest in HAM/TSP patients and lowest in MS patients, with MS patients falling below even healthy controls.

The chain is made from TRBV20-1 and TRBJ1-1; TRBD1 matches 8 bases in the middle. The specimen sequenced was PBMCs. The clonotype was recovered from a male donor with HTLV-1-associated myelopathy (HAM/TSP). This receptor carries the CDR3 CSAFFDRGTEAFF. The DNA reads as follows: TGCAGTGCTTTCTTCGACAGGGGAACTGAAGCTTTCTTT.